The clone carrying this T cell receptor beta chain occurred a few times. The antigen remains undetermined. The record originates from a study of CD8 T cells in ankylosing spondylitis. Findings and caveats of the study: Matched ankylosing spondylitis synovial fluid reportedly showed significant enrichment of disease-linked clones.

Making use of molecular barcodes, quantitative 5'-RACE generated TCR beta libraries. From the 5' RACE reads, TCRdb called clonotypes with MiXCR, one entry per CDR3 protein. The data contain a few hundred thousand distinct CDR3 sequences, less than 25% of them singletons. Trimming took off 9 bases at V and 0 bases at J, with 9 bases between the two ends. Germline V gives CDR1 MNHEY, CDR2 SVGEGT. The CDR3 spans 12 residues. The source of this sequence is a female donor with ankylosing spondylitis or in good health (not recorded which). The J gene is TRBJ2-7, the V gene TRBV6-2 or TRBV6-3; D is unclear. Sequencing was carried out using blood, either unsorted or a sorted T cell fraction (not recorded which). For the CDR3, the DNA is TGTGCCAGTACTCAGAGCTCCTACGAGCAGTACTTC. The encoded protein is CASTQSSYEQYF.